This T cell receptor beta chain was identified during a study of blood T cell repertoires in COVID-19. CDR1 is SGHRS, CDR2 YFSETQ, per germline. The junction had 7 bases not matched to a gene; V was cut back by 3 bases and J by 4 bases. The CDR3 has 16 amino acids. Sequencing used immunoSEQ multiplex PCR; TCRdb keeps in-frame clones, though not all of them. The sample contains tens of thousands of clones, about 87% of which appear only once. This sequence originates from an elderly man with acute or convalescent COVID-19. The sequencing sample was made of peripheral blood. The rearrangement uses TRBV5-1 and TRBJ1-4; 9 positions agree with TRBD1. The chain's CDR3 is CASSSTGGLNNEKLFF. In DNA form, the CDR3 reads TGCGCCAGCAGCTCGACAGGGGGGCTCAATAATGAAAAACTGTTTTTT.